The 28 T cell receptor beta chains presented below share a single source sample, sequenced in a study of CD8+CD57+ T cells in acquired aplastic anemia. Genomic DNA, serving as template, underwent TCR beta VDJ and CDR3 profiling. MiXCR, run by TCRdb on the reads, gives a single entry per CDR3 protein. The sample carries 100,000 to 150,000 distinct CDR3 sequences, about 46% recorded once. The specimen was sorted CD4+, CD8+, or CD8+CD57+ T cells (not recorded which) from PBMCs. These receptors were taken from a human donor in good health, serving as a control.

The V and J genes are TRBV6-5 and TRBJ2-2; 8 nucleotides match TRBD1. CDR1 is MNHEY and CDR2 is SVGAGI in the germline V gene. V trimming: 8 bases; J trimming: 9 bases; junction bases outside the gene matches: 14. This CDR3 spans 15 amino acids. Here the CDR3 DNA reads TGTGCCAGCGGTTCCCGGACAGGGCCCTTCTGGGAGCTGTTTTTT. Translated: CASGSRTGPFWELFF.

As to this clonotype: This may arise from a read error, as a much more abundant clone is one base away. V is TRBV18 and J is TRBJ1-1; D call uncertain. The germline V gene encodes CDR1 KGHSH and CDR2 LQKENI. Trimming took off 5 bases at V and 1 base at J, with 2 bases between the two ends. The CDR3 has 11 amino acids. The CDR3: CASSGNTEAFF. Here the CDR3 DNA reads TGTGCCAGCTCAGGGAACACTGAAGCTTTCTTT.

This clonotype has a handful of counts. This chain uses TRBV24-1 with TRBJ2-2; D is unclear. The V end was cut by 5 bases, the J end by 0 bases, with 6 bases between. From germline, CDR1 is KGHDR and CDR2 SFDVKD. The CDR3 covers 14 residues. DNA of the CDR3: TGTGCCACCAGTGGAGTTCCGAACACCGGGGAGCTGTTTTTT. Its translation: CATSGVPNTGELFF.

This chain joins TRBV10-2 and TRBJ1-6; D is unclear. V lost 7 bases and J 6 bases, leaving 10 bases between the germline ends. The CDR3 covers 13 residues. Germline-derived CDR1 and CDR2 are WSHSY and SAAADI. The CDR3 here is CASKELANSPLHF. The CDR3 coding sequence is TGCGCCAGCAAAGAGCTTGCTAATTCACCCCTCCACTTT.

The CDR3 reads CASMRGRPMNTEAFF. The CDR3 bases are TGTGCCAGCATGAGGGGCAGGCCAATGAACACTGAAGCTTTCTTT. The chain uses TRBV6-1 and TRBJ1-1; a weak D match, TRBD1 (5 bases). The CDR3 length is 15 residues. V lost 7 bases to trimming and J lost 0 bases, with 15 bases between them. The germline gives CDR1 MNHNS, CDR2 SASEGT.

This clonotype appeared many times. The CDR3 sequence is CASSILGESRAFF. CDR3 DNA: TGTGCCAGCAGCATCCTTGGGGAGTCTCGGGCTTTCTTT. This chain uses TRBV7-8 with TRBJ1-1; D remains unclear. The CDR3 loop spans 13 amino acids. Germline V CDR1 and CDR2: SGHVS, FQNEAQ. Trimming removed 5 bases from V and 11 bases from J, with 18 bases in between.

This clonotype came up a few times. The chain joins TRBV6-1 to TRBJ2-2, with 13 bases fitting TRBD2. Germline-derived CDR1 and CDR2 are MNHNS and SASEGT. Unmatched junction bases numbered 5, after V lost 8 bases and J lost 5 bases. The CDR3 has 15 residues. CDR3: CASYSLAGGTGELFF. Written as DNA, the CDR3 is TGTGCCAGCTACTCACTAGCGGGGGGGACCGGGGAGCTGTTTTTT.

The chain is built from TRBV19 and TRBJ2-2, with 7 bases lining up with TRBD2. Looked up from germline, CDR1 is LNHDA and CDR2 is SQIVND (reference sequence). The CDR3 has 15 amino acids. The ends lost 6 bases at V and 5 bases at J; junction bases unmatched: 9. The CDR3 bases are TGTGCCAGTAGGGGACTATCGGACGTAACCGGGGAGCTGTTTTTT. Translating it yields CASRGLSDVTGELFF.

This clonotype was seen a few times. The chain employs TRBV15 and TRBJ2-6; D may be TRBD1 (5 bases). This CDR3 is 17 amino acids long. Trimming shortened V by 0 bases and J by 1 base, and 10 bases separated the two germline ends. Germline-derived CDR1 and CDR2 are LNHNV and YYDKDF (reference sequence). This CDR3 reads CATSRDRVASGANVLTF. The DNA for the CDR3 is TGTGCCACCAGCAGAGACAGGGTGGCATCTGGGGCCAACGTCCTGACTTTC.

CDR3 sequence (DNA): TGCGCCAACACGACAGGCGGAAACACCATATATTTT. Protein sequence: CANTTGGNTIYF. The gene calls are TRBV10-2 and TRBJ1-3, with a tentative D call TRBD1 (6 bases). The CDR3 loop spans 12 amino acids. Deletions cut 10 bases from V and 4 bases from J, with 11 bases between. Germline CDR1 reads WSHSY; CDR2 reads SAAADI.

The chain couples TRBV12-3 or TRBV12-4 to TRBJ1-3; TRBD1 aligns across 9 bases. Germline trimming cut 6 bases from V and 0 bases from J; bases unmatched to any gene: 12. The CDR3 consists of 18 residues. The CDR3 region is CASSMIRTGADSGNTIYF. CDR3 bases: TGTGCCAGCAGCATGATTCGGACAGGGGCCGACTCTGGAAACACCATATATTTT.

Many counts were recorded for this clonotype. V is TRBV12-3 or TRBV12-4 and J is TRBJ2-5, with D possibly matching TRBD1 (5 bases). Trimming cost V 4 bases and J 2 bases, with 14 bases left between them. The CDR3 extends over 15 amino acids. This CDR3 reads CASSSYFDRQETQYF. CDR3 nucleotide sequence: TGTGCCAGCAGTTCCTATTTCGACAGACAAGAGACCCAGTACTTC.

This clonotype was picked up many times. The chain uses TRBV27 and TRBJ1-2; 8 bases line up with TRBD1. CDR1 and CDR2 from the germline V gene are MNHEY and SMNVEV (reference sequence). The V segment lost 4 bases and the J segment 4 bases; nucleotides outside the gene matches: 8. The CDR3 contains 15 residues. CDR3 region: CASSSGQGWIYGYTF. DNA for the CDR3: TGTGCCAGCAGTTCAGGACAGGGTTGGATCTATGGCTACACCTTC.

The chain uses TRBV27 and TRBJ2-6; 15 bases agree with TRBD2. The V gene's germline CDR1 is MNHEY and CDR2 SMNVEV (reference sequence). The CDR3 has 19 residues. V was pared by 3 bases and J by 2 bases, with 5 bases of the junction left unmatched. The CDR3 reads CASSFSGLAGGPGANVLTF. As DNA, the CDR3 is TGTGCCAGCAGTTTCTCGGGACTAGCGGGGGGCCCTGGGGCCAACGTCCTGACTTTC.

This clonotype was recorded many times. V usage is TRBV19 and J usage is TRBJ1-6, with 7 bases that match TRBD1. With 4 bases clipped from V and 0 bases from J, the junction kept 3 bases outside the gene matches. This CDR3 is built from 16 residues. Germline-derived CDR1 and CDR2 are LNHDA and SQIVND (reference sequence). CDR3 sequence reads: CASSTRDSSYNSPLHF. As DNA, the CDR3 is TGTGCCAGTAGTACTCGGGACAGCTCCTATAATTCACCCCTCCACTTT.

V gene TRBV5-1 combines with J gene TRBJ1-2; D call uncertain. Germline assignment: CDR1 SGHRS and CDR2 YFSETQ. This CDR3 comprises 15 residues. V lost 4 bases to trimming and J lost 5 bases, with 18 bases between them. Here the CDR3 DNA reads TGCGCCAGCAGCGGGGAGGCAGGAGCAAGTTATGGCTACACCTTC. This gives the protein CASSGEAGASYGYTF.

CDR3 sequence reads: CASSEEALQETQYF. The CDR3 nucleotides are TGTGCCAGCAGTGAGGAGGCACTTCAAGAGACCCAGTACTTC. V usage is TRBV7-6 and J usage is TRBJ2-5; perhaps TRBD2 as D (5 bases). CDR3 size: 14 residues. The V and J ends lost 6 bases and 2 bases respectively, with 13 bases between them. Germline loops: CDR1 SGHVS, CDR2 FNYEAQ.

The rearrangement links TRBV12-3 or TRBV12-4 to TRBJ1-2; 10 nucleotides agree with TRBD1. V lost 5 bases, J lost 4 bases, and 10 bases stayed unmatched. The CDR3 runs 16 residues. For the CDR3, the DNA is TGTGCCAGCAGTGACGGGACAGGGGTGACAGGCTATGGCTACACCTTC. Its translation: CASSDGTGVTGYGYTF.

This clonotype has at least ten counts. The chain uses TRBV6-2 or TRBV6-3 and TRBJ2-7; 7 nucleotides align to TRBD1. Germline loops: CDR1 MNHEY, CDR2 SVGEGT. Trimming at V came to 6 bases and at J to 6 bases, leaving 14 bases not matched to a gene. CDR3 size: 15 residues. The DNA for the CDR3 is TGTGCCAGCAGGTCTACAGGGGTAGCCTCCGTCGAGCAGTACTTC. Translating it yields CASRSTGVASVEQYF.

This chain uses TRBV25-1 with TRBJ1-2; D gene ambiguous. From germline, CDR1 is MGHDK and CDR2 SYGVNS. V was clipped by 8 bases and J by 3 bases, with 28 bases between them. The length of the CDR3 is 18 residues. The CDR3 DNA reads TGTGCCAGCGATCTGGGCTATACAAGGGAGCTCGTGGACTATGGCTACACCTTC. It is translated as CASDLGYTRELVDYGYTF.

This clonotype has a count of ten or more. The V and J genes are TRBV19 and TRBJ2-1, with 7 bases fitting TRBD1. Germline lookup yields CDR1 LNHDA and CDR2 SQIVND (reference sequence). V lost 6 bases to trimming and J lost 0 bases; unmatched junction nucleotides: 5. This CDR3 spans 15 amino acids. The CDR3 DNA is TGTGCCAGTAGACTGGACAGGAGCTCCTACAATGAGCAGTTCTTC. Its translation: CASRLDRSSYNEQFF. Variable domain in full (rest from reference TRBV19 and TRBJ2-1): DGGITQSPKYLFRKEGQNVTLSCEQNLNHDAMYWYRQDPGQGLRLIYYSQIVNDFQKGDIAEGYSVSREKKESFPLTVTSAQKNPTAFYLCASRLDRSSYNEQFFGPGTRLTVL.

This clonotype was picked up many times. The chain recombines TRBV5-1 with TRBJ2-1; 10 nucleotides line up with TRBD2. This CDR3 contains 17 residues. Trimming removed 1 base from V and 7 bases from J; junction bases left unmatched: 11. Germline-derived CDR1 and CDR2 are SGHRS and YFSETQ. The DNA for the CDR3 is TGCGCCAGCAGCTTGCGGACTAGCGGCCCGATACAGAATGAGCAGTTCTTC. Protein product: CASSLRTSGPIQNEQFF.

The genes are TRBV25-1 and TRBJ2-3; D is ambiguous. Looked up from germline, CDR1 is MGHDK and CDR2 is SYGVNS. Trimming pared 11 bases from V and 3 bases from J, leaving 15 bases between. The CDR3 sequence is 13 residues long. The CDR3 coding sequence is TGTGCCGCCACCCTCCCACTGACAGATACGCAGTATTTT. This codes for CAATLPLTDTQYF.

This rearrangement joins TRBV29-1 to TRBJ1-2; D remains ambiguous. CDR3 length: 10 amino acids. V lost 5 bases to trimming and J lost 5 bases, with 6 bases between them. Per the germline V gene, CDR1 is SQVTM and CDR2 is ANQGSEA. The CDR3 DNA reads TGCAGCGTTCGCCCTTATGGCTACACCTTC. This translates into CSVRPYGYTF.

The chain is built from TRBV11-1 and TRBJ1-6, with 10 nucleotides matching TRBD1. The V segment lost 3 bases and the J segment 2 bases; nucleotides outside the gene matches: 16. Germline V gene lookup returns CDR1 SGHAT and CDR2 FQDESV (reference sequence). The CDR3 length is 21 residues. The CDR3 coding sequence is TGTGCCAGCAGCTTCGGGGCCAGTTGGGACAGGGGCGCCCCCTATAATTCACCCCTCCACTTT. As protein: CASSFGASWDRGAPYNSPLHF.

A single count supports this clonotype. The conserved final phenylalanine or tryptophan is absent from the CDR3, which likely points to a read error. It is unclear where the CDR3 begins or ends on the DNA, so no DNA is shown, and the CDR3 is as TCRdb lists it. This chain connects TRBV29-1 to TRBJ1-3. The CDR3 spans 10 residues, counting both ends. Germline CDR1 SQVTM, CDR2 ANQGSEA. CDR3 in amino acids: CSVDSPGWGS.

This clonotype came up many times. DNA of the CDR3: TGCAGTGCACCAACTAGCGGGGGAGACAAAAACATTCAGTACTTC. Its translation is CSAPTSGGDKNIQYF. The chain joins TRBV20-1 to TRBJ2-4; 11 positions agree with TRBD2. CDR3 length: 15 amino acids. Germline CDR1 and CDR2: DFQATT and SNEGSKA (reference sequence). V lost 6 bases to trimming and J lost 3 bases; unmatched junction nucleotides: 7.

The chain combines TRBV29-1 with TRBJ2-5; possibly TRBD2 for D (5 bases). The V and J ends lost 5 bases and 2 bases respectively, with 9 bases between them. Germline CDR1 SQVTM, CDR2 ANQGSEA. This CDR3 spans 12 amino acids. CDR3 loop: CSVRGQQETQYF. DNA of the CDR3: TGCAGCGTTCGAGGGCAGCAAGAGACCCAGTACTTC.